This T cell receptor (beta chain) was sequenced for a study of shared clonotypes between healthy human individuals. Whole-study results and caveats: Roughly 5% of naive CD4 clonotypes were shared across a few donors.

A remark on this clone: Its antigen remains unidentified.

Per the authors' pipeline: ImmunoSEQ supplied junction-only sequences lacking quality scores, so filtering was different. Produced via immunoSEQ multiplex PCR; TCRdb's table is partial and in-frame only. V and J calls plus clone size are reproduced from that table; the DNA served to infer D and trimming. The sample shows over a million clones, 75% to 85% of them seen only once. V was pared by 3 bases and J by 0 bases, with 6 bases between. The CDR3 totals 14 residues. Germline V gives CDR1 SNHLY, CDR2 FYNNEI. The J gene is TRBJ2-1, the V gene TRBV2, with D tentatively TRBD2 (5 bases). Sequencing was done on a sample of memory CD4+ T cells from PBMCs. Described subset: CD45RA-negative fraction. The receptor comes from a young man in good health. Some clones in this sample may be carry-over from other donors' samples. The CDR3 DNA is TGTGCCAGCAGTGAGCTAGCCTCCTACAATGAGCAGTTCTTC. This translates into CASSELASYNEQFF. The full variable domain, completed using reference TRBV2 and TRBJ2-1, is EPEVTQTPSHQVTQMGQEVILRCVPISNHLYFYWYRQILGQKVEFLVSFYNNEISEKSEIFDDQFSVERPDGSNFTLKIRSTKLEDSAMYFCASSELASYNEQFFGPGTRLTVL.